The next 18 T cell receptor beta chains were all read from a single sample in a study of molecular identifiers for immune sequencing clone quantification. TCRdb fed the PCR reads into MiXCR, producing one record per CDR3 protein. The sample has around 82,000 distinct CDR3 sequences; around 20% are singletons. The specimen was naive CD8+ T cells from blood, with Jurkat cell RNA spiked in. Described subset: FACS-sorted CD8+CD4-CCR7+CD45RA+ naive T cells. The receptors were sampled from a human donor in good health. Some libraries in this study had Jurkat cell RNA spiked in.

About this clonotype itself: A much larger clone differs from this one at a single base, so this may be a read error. The CDR3, as DNA: TGTGCCAGCAGCCCGAGACAGGAAGAGACCCAGTACTTC. Encoded protein: CASSPRQEETQYF. The chain has TRBV3-1 and TRBJ2-5, with a weak D call TRBD1 (6 bases). This CDR3 region has 13 residues. Germline V gene sequence: CDR1 LGHDT, CDR2 YNNKEL (reference sequence). The ends were cut back, 4 bases at V and 3 bases at J, with 9 bases in the middle.

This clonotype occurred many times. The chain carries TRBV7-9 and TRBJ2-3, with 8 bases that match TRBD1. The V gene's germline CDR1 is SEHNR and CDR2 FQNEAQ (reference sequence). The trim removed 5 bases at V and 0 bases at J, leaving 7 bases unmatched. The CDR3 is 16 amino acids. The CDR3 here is CASSPRQGSSTDTQYF. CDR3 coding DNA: TGTGCCAGCAGCCCGCGACAGGGGTCTAGCACAGATACGCAGTATTTT.

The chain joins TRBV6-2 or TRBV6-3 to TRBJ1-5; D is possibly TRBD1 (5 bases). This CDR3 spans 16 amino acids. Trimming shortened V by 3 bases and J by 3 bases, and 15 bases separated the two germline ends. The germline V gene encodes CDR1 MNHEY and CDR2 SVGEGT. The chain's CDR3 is CASSYLDIKTNQPQHF. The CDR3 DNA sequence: TGTGCCAGCAGTTATCTGGACATCAAAACCAATCAGCCCCAGCATTTT.

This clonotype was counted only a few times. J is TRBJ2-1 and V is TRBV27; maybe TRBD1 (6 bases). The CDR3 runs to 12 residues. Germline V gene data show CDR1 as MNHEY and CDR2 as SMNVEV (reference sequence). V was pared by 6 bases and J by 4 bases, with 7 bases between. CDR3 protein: CASRQGYNEQFF. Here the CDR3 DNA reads TGTGCCAGCAGACAGGGTTACAATGAGCAGTTCTTC.

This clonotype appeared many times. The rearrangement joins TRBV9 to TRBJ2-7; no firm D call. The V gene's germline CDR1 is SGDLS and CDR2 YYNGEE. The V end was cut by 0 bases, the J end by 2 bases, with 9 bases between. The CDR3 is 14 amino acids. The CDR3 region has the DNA TGTGCCAGCAGCGTAGGGAGTAACCCCTACGAGCAGTACTTC. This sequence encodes CASSVGSNPYEQYF.

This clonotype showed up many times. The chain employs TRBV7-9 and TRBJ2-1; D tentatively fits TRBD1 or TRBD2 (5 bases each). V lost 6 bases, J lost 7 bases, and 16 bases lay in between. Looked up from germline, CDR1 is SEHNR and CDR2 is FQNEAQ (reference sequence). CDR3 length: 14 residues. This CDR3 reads CASRSGDLNNEQFF. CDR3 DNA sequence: TGTGCCAGCAGGTCTGGGGACCTAAATAATGAGCAGTTCTTC.

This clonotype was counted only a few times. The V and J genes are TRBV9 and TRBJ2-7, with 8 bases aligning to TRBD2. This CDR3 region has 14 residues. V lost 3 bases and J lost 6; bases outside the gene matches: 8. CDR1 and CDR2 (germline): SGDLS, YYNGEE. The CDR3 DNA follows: TGTGCCAGCAGCGAAGGAGCGGGAGCGGTCGAGCAGTACTTC. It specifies CASSEGAGAVEQYF.

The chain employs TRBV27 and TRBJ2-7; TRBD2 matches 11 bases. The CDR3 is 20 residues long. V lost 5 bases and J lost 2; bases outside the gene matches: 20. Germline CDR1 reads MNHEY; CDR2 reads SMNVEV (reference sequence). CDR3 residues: CASSPPRDRGLAGLPYEQYF. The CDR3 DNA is TGTGCCAGCAGTCCTCCACGGGACAGAGGACTAGCGGGTCTTCCCTACGAGCAGTACTTC.

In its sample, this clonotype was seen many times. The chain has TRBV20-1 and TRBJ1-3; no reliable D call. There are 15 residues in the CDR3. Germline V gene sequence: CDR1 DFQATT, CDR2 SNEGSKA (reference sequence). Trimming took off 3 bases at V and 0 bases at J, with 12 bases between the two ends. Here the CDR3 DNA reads TGCAGTGCTAGCCCCGGACTCAGCTCTGGAAACACCATATATTTT. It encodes CSASPGLSSGNTIYF.

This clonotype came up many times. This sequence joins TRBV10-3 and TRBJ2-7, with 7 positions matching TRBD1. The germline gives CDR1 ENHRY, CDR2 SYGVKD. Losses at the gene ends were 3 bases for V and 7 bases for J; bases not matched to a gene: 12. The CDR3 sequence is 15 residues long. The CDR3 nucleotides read TGTGCCATCAGTGAAGTCGACAGGGTCTACGGGGAGCAGTACTTC. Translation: CAISEVDRVYGEQYF.

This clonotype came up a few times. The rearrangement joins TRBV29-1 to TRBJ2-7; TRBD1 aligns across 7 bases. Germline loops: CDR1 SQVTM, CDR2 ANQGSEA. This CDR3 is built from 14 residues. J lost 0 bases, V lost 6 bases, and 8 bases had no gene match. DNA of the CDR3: TGCAGCGTCGACGGACAGGAAAGCTCCTACGAGCAGTACTTC. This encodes CSVDGQESSYEQYF.

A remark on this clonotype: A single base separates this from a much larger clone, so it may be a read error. CDR3 in DNA: TGCAGTGCTGGAGTTCTTGCGACTAGTAGCCTTTCCTACAATGAGCAGTTCTTC. This translates into CSAGVLATSSLSYNEQFF. The rearrangement uses TRBV20-1 and TRBJ2-1; perhaps TRBD2 as D (6 bases). Germline assignment: CDR1 DFQATT and CDR2 SNEGSKA (reference sequence). V was shortened by 5 bases and J by 1 base, with 24 bases between the two germline ends. The CDR3 is 18 amino acids.

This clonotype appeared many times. The DNA of the CDR3 is TGCAGTGCTAGACATGGGACGGAAAGCTCCTATAATTCACCCCTCCACTTT. The encoded protein is CSARHGTESSYNSPLHF. The chain is built from TRBV20-1 and TRBJ1-6; D might be TRBD1 (5 bases). V lost 2 bases and J 0 bases, leaving 14 bases between the germline ends. Germline CDR1 is DFQATT and CDR2 is SNEGSKA (reference sequence). The CDR3 is made up of 17 amino acids.

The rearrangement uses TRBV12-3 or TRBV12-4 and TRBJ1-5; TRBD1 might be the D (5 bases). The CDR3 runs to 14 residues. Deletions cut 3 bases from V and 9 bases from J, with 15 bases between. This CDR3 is CASSFQTGGGPQHF. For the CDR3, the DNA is TGTGCCAGCAGTTTTCAAACAGGTGGGGGGCCCCAGCATTTT.

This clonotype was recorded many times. As DNA, the CDR3 is TGTGCCAGCAGCCGAGGGACCCCCCACTACGAGCAGTACTTC. It specifies CASSRGTPHYEQYF. The J gene is TRBJ2-7, the V gene TRBV27; D is perhaps TRBD1 or TRBD2 (5 bases each). CDR3 length equals 14 residues. Trimming pared 6 bases from V and 3 bases from J, leaving 15 bases between. Germline V CDR1 and CDR2: MNHEY, SMNVEV (reference sequence).

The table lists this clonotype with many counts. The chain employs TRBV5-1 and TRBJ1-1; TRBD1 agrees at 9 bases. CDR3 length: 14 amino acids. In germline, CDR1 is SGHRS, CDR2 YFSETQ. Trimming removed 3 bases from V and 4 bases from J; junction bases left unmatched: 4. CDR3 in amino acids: CASSWGQGTTEAFF. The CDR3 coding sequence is TGCGCCAGCAGCTGGGGACAGGGCACCACTGAAGCTTTCTTT.

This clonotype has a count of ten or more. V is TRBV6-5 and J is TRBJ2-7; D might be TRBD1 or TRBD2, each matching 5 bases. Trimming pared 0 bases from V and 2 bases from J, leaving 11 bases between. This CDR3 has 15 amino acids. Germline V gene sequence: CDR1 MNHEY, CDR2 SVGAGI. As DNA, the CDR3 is TGTGCCAGCAGTTACTCATCCCAGGGACCCTACGAGCAGTACTTC. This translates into CASSYSSQGPYEQYF.

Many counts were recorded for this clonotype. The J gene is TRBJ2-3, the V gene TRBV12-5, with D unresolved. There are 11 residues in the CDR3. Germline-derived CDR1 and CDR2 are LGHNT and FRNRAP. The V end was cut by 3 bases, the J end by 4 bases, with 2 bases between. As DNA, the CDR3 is TGTGCTAGTGGTTTTTCAGATACGCAGTATTTT. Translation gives CASGFSDTQYF.